These 5 T cell receptor beta chains were sequenced from one sample in a study of cytomegalovirus exposure and HLA in healthy donors. The PCR used 60 Vbeta and 13 Jbeta primers. TCRdb keeps only in-frame clones here, not all; method: immunoSEQ multiplex PCR. The sample lists under 200,000 clones; roughly 73% were seen once. The sequencing sample was made of PBMCs. The receptors derive from a woman aged 25 to 39 in good health and CMV-seronegative.

The J gene is TRBJ1-1, the V gene TRBV6-1, with D perhaps TRBD1 (5 bases). Per the germline V gene, CDR1 is MNHNS and CDR2 is SASEGT. V was cut by 0 bases and J by 5 bases, with 7 bases left in between. The CDR3 sequence is 13 residues long. Here the CDR3 DNA reads TGTGCCAGCAGTGAAGCGCAGGGAACTGAAGCTTTCTTT. It codes for CASSEAQGTEAFF.

J is TRBJ1-3 and V is TRBV19; 7 bases line up with TRBD1. Looked up from germline, CDR1 is LNHDA and CDR2 is SQIVND (reference sequence). V was pared by 7 bases and J by 0 bases, with 9 bases of the junction left unmatched. This CDR3 contains 16 residues. The CDR3 region has the DNA TGTGCCAGTATCCCCGCAGGGGGGCTCTCTGGAAACACCATATATTTT. Its protein is CASIPAGGLSGNTIYF.

The chain links TRBV6-5 to TRBJ2-7, with 9 bases that match TRBD1. V was pared by 5 bases and J by 1 base, with 6 bases of the junction left unmatched. CDR1 MNHEY and CDR2 SVGAGI come from the germline V gene. The length of the CDR3 is 15 residues. CDR3: CASSARGTGSYEQYF. The CDR3 bases are TGTGCCAGCAGTGCCCGCGGGACAGGGTCCTACGAGCAGTACTTC.

The genes are TRBV9 and TRBJ2-2, with D tentatively TRBD2 (6 bases). Germline V gives CDR1 SGDLS, CDR2 YYNGEE. The V and J ends lost 4 bases and 3 bases respectively, with 13 bases between them. There are 15 residues in the CDR3. The CDR3: CASSPAGKYTGELFF. CDR3 coding DNA: TGTGCCAGCAGCCCAGCGGGCAAATACACCGGGGAGCTGTTTTTT.

The V and J genes are TRBV5-5 and TRBJ2-7; 10 nucleotides align to TRBD1. Per the germline V gene, CDR1 is SGHKS and CDR2 is YYEKEE (reference sequence). With V trimmed by 0 bases and J by 3 bases, 12 bases remained unmatched. The length of the CDR3 is 18 residues. In DNA form, the CDR3 reads TGTGCCAGCAGCTTGGGGCCGGGACAGGGGTTTACCCTCTACGAGCAGTACTTC. Its protein is CASSLGPGQGFTLYEQYF.